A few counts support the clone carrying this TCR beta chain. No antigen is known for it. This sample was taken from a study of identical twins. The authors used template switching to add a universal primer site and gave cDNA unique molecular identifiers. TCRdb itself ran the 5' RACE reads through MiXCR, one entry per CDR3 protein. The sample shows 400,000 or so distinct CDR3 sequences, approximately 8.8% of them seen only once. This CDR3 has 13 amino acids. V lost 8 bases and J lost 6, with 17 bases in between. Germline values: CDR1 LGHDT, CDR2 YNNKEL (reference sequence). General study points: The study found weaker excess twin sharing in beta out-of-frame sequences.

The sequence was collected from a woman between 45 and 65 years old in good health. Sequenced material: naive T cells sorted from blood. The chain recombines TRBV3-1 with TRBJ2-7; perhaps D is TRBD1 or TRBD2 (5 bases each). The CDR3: CASRTSVRAEQYF. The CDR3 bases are TGTGCCAGCCGCACTAGTGTCAGGGCCGAGCAGTACTTC.